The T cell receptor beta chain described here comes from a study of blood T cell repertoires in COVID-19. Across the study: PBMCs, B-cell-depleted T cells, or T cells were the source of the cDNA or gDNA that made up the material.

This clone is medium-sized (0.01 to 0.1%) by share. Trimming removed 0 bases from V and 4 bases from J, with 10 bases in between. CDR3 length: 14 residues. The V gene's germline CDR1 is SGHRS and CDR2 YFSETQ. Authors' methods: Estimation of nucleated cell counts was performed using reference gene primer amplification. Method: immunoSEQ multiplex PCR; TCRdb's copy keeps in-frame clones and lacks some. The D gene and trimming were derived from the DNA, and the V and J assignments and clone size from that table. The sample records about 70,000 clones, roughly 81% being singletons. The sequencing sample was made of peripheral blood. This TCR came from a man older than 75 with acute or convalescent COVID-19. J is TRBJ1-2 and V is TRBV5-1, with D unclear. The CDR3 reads CASSLDGETYGYTF. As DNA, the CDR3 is TGCGCCAGCAGCTTGGATGGGGAGACCTATGGCTACACCTTC.